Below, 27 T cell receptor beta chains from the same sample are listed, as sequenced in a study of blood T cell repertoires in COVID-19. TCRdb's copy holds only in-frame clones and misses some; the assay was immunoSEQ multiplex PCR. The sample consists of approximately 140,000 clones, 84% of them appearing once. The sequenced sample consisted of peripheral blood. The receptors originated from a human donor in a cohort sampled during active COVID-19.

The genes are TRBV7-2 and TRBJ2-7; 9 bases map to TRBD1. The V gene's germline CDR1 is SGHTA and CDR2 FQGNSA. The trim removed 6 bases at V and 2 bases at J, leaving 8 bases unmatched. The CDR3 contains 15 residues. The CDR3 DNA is TGTGCCAGCAGTTCGGAAGGGACAGGGACCTACGAGCAGTACTTC. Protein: CASSSEGTGTYEQYF. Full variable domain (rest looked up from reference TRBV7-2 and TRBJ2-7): GAGVSQSPSNKVTEKGKDVELRCDPISGHTALYWYRQSLGQGLEFLIYFQGNSAPDKSGLPSDRFSAERTGGSVSTLTIQRTQQEDSAVYLCASSSEGTGTYEQYFGPGTRLTVT.

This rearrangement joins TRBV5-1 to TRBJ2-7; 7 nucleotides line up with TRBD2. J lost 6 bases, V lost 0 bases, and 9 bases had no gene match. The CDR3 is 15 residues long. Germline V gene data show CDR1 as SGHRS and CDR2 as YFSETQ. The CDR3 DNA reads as TGCGCCAGCAGCTTGGCCGCGGGGGAATTCAGCGAGCAGTACTTC. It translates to CASSLAAGEFSEQYF. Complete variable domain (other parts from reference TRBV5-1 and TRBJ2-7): KAGVTQTPRYLIKTRGQQVTLSCSPISGHRSVSWYQQTPGQGLQFLFEYFSETQRNKGNFPGRFSGRQFSNSRSEMNVSTLELGDSALYLCASSLAAGEFSEQYFGPGTRLTVT.

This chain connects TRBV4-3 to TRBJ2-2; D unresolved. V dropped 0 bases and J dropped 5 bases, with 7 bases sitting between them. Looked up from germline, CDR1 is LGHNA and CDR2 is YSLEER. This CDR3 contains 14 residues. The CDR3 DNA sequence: TGCGCCAGCAGCCAAGAAACGGGTACCGGGGAGCTGTTTTTT. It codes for CASSQETGTGELFF.

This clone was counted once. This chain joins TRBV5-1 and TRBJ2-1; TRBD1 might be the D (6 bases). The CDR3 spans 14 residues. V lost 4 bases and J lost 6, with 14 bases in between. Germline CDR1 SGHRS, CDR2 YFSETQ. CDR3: CASSVSWGRNEQFF. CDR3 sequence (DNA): TGCGCCAGCAGCGTGTCTTGGGGGCGCAATGAGCAGTTCTTC.

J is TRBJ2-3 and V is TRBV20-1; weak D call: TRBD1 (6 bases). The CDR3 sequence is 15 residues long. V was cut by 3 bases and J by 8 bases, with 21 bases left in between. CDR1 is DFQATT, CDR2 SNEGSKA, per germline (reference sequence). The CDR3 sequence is CSASPSRGWIGTQYF. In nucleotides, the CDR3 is TGCAGTGCTAGTCCTAGTAGGGGGTGGATAGGTACGCAGTATTTT.

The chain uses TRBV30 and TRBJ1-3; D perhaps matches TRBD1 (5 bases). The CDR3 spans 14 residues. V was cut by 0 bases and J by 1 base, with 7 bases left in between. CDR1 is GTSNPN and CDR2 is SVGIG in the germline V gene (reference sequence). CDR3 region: CAWSVGGSGNTIYF. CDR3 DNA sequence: TGTGCCTGGAGTGTTGGGGGGTCTGGAAACACCATATATTTT.

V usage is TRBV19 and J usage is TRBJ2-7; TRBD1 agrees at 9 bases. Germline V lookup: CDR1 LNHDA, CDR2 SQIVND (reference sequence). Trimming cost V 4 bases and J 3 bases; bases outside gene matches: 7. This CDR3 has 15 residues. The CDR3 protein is CASSTSGTGSYEQYF. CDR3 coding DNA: TGTGCCAGTAGTACCTCCGGGACAGGGAGCTACGAGCAGTACTTC.

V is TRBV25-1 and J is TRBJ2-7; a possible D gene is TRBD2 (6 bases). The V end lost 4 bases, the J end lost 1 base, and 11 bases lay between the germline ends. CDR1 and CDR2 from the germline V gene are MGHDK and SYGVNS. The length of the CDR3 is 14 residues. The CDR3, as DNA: TGTGCCAGCAGTGCGGAGGGGAAGTCCTACGAGCAGTACTTC. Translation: CASSAEGKSYEQYF.

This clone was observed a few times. In DNA, the CDR3 is TGTGCCAGCAGCTTGGGGCAGGGGGCGCATACGAACATTCAGTACTTC. Its protein product is CASSLGQGAHTNIQYF. The chain carries TRBV5-8 and TRBJ2-4, with 8 positions matching TRBD1. The J segment lost 7 bases and the V segment lost 0 bases, leaving 9 bases of the junction unmatched. This CDR3 has 16 amino acids. Germline V gene lookup returns CDR1 SGHTS and CDR2 YDEGEE.

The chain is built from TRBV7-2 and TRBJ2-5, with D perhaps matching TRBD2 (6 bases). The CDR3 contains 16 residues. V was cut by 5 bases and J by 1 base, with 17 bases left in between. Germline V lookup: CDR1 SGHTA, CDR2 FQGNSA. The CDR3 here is CASSAGTGPGQETQYF. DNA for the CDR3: TGTGCCAGCAGCGCGGGGACGGGGCCCGGCCAAGAGACCCAGTACTTC.

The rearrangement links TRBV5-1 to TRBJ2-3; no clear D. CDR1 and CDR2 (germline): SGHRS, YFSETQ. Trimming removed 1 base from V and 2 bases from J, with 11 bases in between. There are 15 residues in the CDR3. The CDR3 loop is CASSLRQIDTDTQYF. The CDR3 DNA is TGCGCCAGCAGCTTGAGACAAATAGACACAGATACGCAGTATTTT.

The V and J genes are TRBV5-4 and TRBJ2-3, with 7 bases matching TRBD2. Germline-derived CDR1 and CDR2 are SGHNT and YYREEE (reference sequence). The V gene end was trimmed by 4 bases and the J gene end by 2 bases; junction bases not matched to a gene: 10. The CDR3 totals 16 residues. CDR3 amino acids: CASSLTPSGATDTQYF. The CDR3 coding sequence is TGTGCCAGCAGCCTGACCCCTAGCGGAGCCACAGATACGCAGTATTTT.

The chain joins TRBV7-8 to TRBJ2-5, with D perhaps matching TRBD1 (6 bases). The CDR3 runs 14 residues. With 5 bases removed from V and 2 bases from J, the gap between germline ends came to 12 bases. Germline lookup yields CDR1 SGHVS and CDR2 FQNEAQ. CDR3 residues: CASSIGQLQETQYF. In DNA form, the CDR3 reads TGTGCCAGCAGCATAGGACAGTTACAAGAGACCCAGTACTTC.

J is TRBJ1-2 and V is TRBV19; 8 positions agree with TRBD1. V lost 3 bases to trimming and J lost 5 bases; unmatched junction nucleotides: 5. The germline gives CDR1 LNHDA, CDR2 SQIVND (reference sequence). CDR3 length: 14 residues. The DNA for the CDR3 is TGTGCCAGTAGTATTTCAGGGGGCGAGTATGGCTACACCTTC. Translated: CASSISGGEYGYTF. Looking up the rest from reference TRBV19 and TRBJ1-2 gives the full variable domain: DGGITQSPKYLFRKEGQNVTLSCEQNLNHDAMYWYRQDPGQGLRLIYYSQIVNDFQKGDIAEGYSVSREKKESFPLTVTSAQKNPTAFYLCASSISGGEYGYTFGSGTRLTVV.

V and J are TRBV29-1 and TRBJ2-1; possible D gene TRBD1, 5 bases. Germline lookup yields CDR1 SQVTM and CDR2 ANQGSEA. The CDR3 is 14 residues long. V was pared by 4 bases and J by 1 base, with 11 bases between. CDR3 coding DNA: TGCAGCGTTGTCGGTGGGGCGTCCTACAATGAGCAGTTCTTC. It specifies CSVVGGASYNEQFF.

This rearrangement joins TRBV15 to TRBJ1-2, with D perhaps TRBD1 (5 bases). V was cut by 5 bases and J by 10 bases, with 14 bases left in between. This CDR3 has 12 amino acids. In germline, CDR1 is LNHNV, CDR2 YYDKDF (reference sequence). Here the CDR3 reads CATSGAWEDYTF. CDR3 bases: TGTGCCACCAGCGGGGCCTGGGAGGACTACACCTTC.

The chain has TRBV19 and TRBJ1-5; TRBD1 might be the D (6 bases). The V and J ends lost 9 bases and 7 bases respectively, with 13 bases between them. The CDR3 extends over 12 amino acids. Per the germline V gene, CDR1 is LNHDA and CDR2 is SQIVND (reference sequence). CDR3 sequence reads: CASQSGVQPQHF. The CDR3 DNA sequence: TGTGCCAGCCAATCAGGGGTACAGCCCCAGCATTTT.

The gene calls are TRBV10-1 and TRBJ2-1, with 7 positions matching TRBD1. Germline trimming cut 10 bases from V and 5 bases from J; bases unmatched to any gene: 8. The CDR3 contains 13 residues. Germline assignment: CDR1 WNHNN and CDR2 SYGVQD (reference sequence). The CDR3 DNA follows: TGCGCCACCAGACAGGGAGAAGACAATGAGCAGTTCTTC. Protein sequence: CATRQGEDNEQFF.

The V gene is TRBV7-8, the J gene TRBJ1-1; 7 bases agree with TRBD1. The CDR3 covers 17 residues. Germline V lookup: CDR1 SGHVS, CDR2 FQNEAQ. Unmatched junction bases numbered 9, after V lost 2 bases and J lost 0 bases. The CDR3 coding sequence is TGTGCCAGCAGCTTAACGCCGGGACAGAAAATGAACACTGAAGCTTTCTTT. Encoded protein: CASSLTPGQKMNTEAFF.

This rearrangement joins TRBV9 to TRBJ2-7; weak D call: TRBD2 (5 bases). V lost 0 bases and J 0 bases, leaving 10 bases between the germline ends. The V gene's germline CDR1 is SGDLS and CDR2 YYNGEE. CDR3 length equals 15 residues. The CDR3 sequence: CASSVGVGSSYEQYF. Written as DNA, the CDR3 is TGTGCCAGCAGCGTAGGTGTAGGGAGCTCCTACGAGCAGTACTTC.

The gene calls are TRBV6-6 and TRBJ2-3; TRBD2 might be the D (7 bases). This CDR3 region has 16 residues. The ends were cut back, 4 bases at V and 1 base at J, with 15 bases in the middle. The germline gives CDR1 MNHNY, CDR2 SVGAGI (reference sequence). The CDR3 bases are TGTGCCAGCAGTTGGGGAGGGGGTTTTGGCACAGATACGCAGTATTTT. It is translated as CASSWGGGFGTDTQYF.

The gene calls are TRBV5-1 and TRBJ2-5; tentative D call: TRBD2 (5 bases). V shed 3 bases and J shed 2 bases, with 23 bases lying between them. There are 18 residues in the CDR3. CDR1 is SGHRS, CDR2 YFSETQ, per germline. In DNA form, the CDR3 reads TGCGCCAGCAGCTCAGGTAATTCCGTCGGACTTGAACAAGAGACCCAGTACTTC. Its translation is CASSSGNSVGLEQETQYF.

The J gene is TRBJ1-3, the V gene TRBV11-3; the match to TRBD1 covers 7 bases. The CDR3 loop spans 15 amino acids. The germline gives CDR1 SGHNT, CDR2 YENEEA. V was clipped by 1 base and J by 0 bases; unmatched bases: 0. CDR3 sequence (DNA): TGTGCCAGCAGCTTAGGGGACAGCTCTGGAAACACCATATATTTT. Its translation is CASSLGDSSGNTIYF.

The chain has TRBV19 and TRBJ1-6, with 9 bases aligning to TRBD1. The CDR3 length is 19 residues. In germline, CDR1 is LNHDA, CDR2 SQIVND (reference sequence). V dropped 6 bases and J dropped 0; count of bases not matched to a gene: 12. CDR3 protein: CASRKKAGTGSSYNSPLHF. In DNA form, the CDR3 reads TGTGCCAGTAGGAAAAAGGCAGGGACAGGGAGCTCCTATAATTCACCCCTCCACTTT.

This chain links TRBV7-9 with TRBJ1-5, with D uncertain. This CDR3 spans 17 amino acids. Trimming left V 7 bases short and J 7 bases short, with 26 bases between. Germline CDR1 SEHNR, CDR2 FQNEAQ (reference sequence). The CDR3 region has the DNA TGTGCCAGCAATGTTACGGGGAATTGGGCCCGAAGACAGCCCCAGCATTTT. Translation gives CASNVTGNWARRQPQHF.

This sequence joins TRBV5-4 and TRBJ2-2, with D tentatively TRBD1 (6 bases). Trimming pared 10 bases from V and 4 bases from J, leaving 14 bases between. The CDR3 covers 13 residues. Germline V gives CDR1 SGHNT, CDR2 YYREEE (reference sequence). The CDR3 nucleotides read TGTGCCGGTAGGGGGACCCGCACCGGGGAGCTGTTTTTT. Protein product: CAGRGTRTGELFF.

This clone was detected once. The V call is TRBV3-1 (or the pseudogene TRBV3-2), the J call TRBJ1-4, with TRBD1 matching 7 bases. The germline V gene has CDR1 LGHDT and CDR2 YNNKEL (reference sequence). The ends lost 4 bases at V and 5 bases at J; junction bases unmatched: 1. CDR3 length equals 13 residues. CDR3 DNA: TGTGCCAGCAGCCTCAGGGGGAATGAAAAACTGTTTTTT. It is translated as CASSLRGNEKLFF.